The 4 T cell receptor beta chains given below trace back to one sample, sequenced in a study of T cell repertoires in cytomegalovirus infection. TCRdb re-called the reads with MiXCR, one entry per CDR3 protein. The sample lists approximately 600,000 distinct CDR3 sequences, 35% to 50% occurring once. These receptors' targets are unknown. The sequences come from cultured PBMCs, collected from culture after CMV antigen stimulation. These receptors all stem from a human donor in good health (CMV status not recorded). Some clones in this sample may be carry-over from other donors' samples.

The chain carries TRBV2 and TRBJ1-2, with unresolved D. The length of the CDR3 is 14 residues. With 6 bases removed from V and 4 bases from J, the gap between germline ends came to 15 bases. The germline V gene encodes CDR1 SNHLY and CDR2 FYNNEI. The CDR3 region is CASSPNAPTYGYTF. Written as DNA, the CDR3 is TGTGCCAGCAGCCCAAACGCGCCCACCTATGGCTACACCTTC.

This clonotype was counted between two and nine times. The chain couples TRBV7-2 to TRBJ1-2, with D possibly TRBD1 on 6 matching bases. This CDR3 contains 14 residues. V gave up 5 bases and J gave up 8 bases, with 18 bases separating them. Germline assignment: CDR1 SGHTA and CDR2 FQGNSA. CDR3 bases: TGTGCCAGCAGCACGGGACACCAGAGGGACGGCTACACCTTC. Its translation: CASSTGHQRDGYTF.

The V call is TRBV6-6, the J call TRBJ1-3; D uncertain. Germline V gene lookup returns CDR1 MNHNY and CDR2 SVGAGI (reference sequence). The CDR3 length is 13 residues. The ends were cut back, 8 bases at V and 4 bases at J, with 12 bases in the middle. In nucleotides, the CDR3 is TGTGCCAGCGGTTTCGGTGACGGAAACACCATATATTTT. Translating it yields CASGFGDGNTIYF.

This clonotype showed up many times. This chain connects TRBV2 to TRBJ2-3; no reliable D call. Trimming took 4 bases from V and 1 from J, leaving 3 bases between them. In germline, CDR1 is SNHLY, CDR2 FYNNEI. The CDR3 contains 12 residues. CDR3 bases: TGTGCCAGCAGTGCGGGCACAGATACGCAGTATTTT. It translates to CASSAGTDTQYF.